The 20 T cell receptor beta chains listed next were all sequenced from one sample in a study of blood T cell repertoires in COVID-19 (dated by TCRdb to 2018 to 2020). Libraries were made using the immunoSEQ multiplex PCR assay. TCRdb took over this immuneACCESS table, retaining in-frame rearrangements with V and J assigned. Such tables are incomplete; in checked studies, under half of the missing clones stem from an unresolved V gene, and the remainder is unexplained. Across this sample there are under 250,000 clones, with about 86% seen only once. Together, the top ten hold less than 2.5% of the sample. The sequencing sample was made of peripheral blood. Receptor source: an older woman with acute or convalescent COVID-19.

In DNA form, the CDR3 reads TGTGCCATCAGTGAAGGGGCGGCAGAGGTCTATGGCTACACCTTC. Amino acids: CAISEGAAEVYGYTF. The chain employs TRBV10-3 and TRBJ1-2, with D tentatively TRBD1 (5 bases). Germline CDR1 reads ENHRY; CDR2 reads SYGVKD. There are 15 residues in the CDR3. The ends were cut back, 3 bases at V and 4 bases at J, with 15 bases in the middle.

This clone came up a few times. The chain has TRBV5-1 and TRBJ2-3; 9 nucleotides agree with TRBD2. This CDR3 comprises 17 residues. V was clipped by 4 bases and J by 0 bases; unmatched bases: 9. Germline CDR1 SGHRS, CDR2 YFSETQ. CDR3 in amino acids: CASSPSSGGTSTDTQYF. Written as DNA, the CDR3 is TGCGCCAGCAGCCCCTCAAGCGGGGGGACTAGCACAGATACGCAGTATTTT.

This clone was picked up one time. The CDR3 here is CASSEVRGARGYTF. In DNA, the CDR3 is TGTGCCAGCAGCGAGGTCCGGGGGGCGCGTGGCTACACCTTC. The rearrangement links TRBV7-9 to TRBJ1-2; D possibly corresponds to TRBD1 (6 bases). This CDR3 has 14 residues. Germline V gene data show CDR1 as SEHNR and CDR2 as FQNEAQ (reference sequence). V was trimmed by 5 bases and J by 7 bases, leaving 17 bases between them.

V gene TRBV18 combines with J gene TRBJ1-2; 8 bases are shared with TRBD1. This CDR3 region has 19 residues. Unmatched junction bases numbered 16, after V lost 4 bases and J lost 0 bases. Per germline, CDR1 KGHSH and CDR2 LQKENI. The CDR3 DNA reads TGTGCCAGCTCACACGAGGCGGCCAGGGGGCTTCTAGCTAACTATGGCTACACCTTC. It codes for CASSHEAARGLLANYGYTF. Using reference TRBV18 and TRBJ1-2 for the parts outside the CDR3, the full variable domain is NAGVMQNPRHLVRRRGQEARLRCSPMKGHSHVYWYRQLPEEGLKFMVYLQKENIIDESGMPKERFSAEFPKEGPSILRIQQVVRGDSAAYFCASSHEAARGLLANYGYTFGSGTRLTVV.

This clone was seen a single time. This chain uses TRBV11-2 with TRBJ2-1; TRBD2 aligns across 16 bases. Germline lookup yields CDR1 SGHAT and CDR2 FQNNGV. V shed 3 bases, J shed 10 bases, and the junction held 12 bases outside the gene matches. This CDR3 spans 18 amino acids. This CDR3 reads CASSFLPGTSGGAGEQFF. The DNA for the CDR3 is TGTGCCAGCAGCTTTCTCCCCGGGACTAGCGGGGGGGCAGGAGAGCAGTTCTTC. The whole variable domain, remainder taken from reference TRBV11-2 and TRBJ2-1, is EAGVAQSPRYKIIEKRQSVAFWCNPISGHATLYWYQQILGQGPKLLIQFQNNGVVDDSQLPKDRFSAERLKGVDSTLKIQPAKLEDSAVYLCASSFLPGTSGGAGEQFFGPGTRLTVL.

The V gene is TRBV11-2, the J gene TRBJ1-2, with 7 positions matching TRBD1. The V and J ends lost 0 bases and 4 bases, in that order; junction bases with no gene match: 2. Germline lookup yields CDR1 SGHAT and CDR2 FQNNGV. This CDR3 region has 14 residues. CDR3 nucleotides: TGTGCCAGCAGCTTAGAGCCAGGGGGCTATGGCTACACCTTC. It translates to CASSLEPGGYGYTF.

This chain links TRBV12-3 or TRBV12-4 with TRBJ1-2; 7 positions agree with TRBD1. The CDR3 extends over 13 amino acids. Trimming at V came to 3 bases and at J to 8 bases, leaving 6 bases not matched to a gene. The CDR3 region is CASSLVQGGGYTF. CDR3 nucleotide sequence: TGTGCCAGCAGTTTGGTCCAGGGGGGAGGCTACACCTTC.

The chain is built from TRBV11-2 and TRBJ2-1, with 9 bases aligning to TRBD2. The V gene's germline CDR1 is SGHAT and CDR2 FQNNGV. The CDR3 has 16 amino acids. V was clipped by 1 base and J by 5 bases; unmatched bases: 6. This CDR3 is CASSLGAGGKNNEQFF. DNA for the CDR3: TGTGCCAGCAGCTTAGGTGCGGGGGGGAAGAACAATGAGCAGTTCTTC.

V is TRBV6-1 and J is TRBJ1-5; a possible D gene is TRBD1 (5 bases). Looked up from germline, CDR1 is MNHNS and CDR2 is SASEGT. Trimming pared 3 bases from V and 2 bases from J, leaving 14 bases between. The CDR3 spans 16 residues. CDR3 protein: CASSESLDRGNQPQHF. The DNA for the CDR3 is TGTGCCAGCAGTGAGAGCTTAGACAGAGGCAATCAGCCCCAGCATTTT.

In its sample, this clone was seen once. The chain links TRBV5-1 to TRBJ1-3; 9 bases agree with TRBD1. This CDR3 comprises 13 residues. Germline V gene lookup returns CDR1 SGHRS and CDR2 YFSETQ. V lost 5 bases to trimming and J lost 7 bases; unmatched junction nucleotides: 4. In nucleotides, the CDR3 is TGCGCCAGCAGACAGGGACAGGGCAACACCATATATTTT. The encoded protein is CASRQGQGNTIYF.

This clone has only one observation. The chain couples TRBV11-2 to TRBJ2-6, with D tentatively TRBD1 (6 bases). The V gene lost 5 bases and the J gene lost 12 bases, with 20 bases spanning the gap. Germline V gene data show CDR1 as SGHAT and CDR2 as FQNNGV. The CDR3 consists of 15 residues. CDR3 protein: CASSPLKDRISVLTF. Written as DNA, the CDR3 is TGTGCCAGCAGCCCCCTTAAGGACAGAATTAGCGTCCTGACTTTC.

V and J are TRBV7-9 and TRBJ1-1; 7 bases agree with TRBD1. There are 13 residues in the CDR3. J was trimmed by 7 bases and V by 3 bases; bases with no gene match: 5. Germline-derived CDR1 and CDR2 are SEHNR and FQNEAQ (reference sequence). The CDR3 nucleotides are TGTGCCAGCAGCTTGAGACAGGGCGTTGAAGCTTTCTTT. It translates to CASSLRQGVEAFF.

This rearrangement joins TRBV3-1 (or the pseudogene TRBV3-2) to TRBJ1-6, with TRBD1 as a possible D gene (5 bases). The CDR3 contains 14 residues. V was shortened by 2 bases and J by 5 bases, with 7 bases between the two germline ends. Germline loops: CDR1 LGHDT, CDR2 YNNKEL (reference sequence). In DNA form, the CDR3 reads TGTGCCAGCAGCCAACAGGGTAATAATTCACCCCTCCACTTT. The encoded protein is CASSQQGNNSPLHF.

CDR3 bases: TGTGCCAGCAGCTTAAGGGCCAGCCGCCACCACAATGAGCAGTTCTTC. Translation: CASSLRASRHHNEQFF. This sequence joins TRBV7-3 and TRBJ2-1; D is undetermined. This CDR3 spans 16 amino acids. V was cut by 1 base and J by 5 bases, with 15 bases left in between. CDR1 is SGHTA, CDR2 FQGTGA, per germline.

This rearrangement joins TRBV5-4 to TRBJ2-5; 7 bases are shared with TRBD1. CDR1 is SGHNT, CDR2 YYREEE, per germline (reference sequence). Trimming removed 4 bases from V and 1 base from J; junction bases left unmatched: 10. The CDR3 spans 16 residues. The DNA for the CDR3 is TGTGCCAGCAGCGCAATGACAGGGACCCTCCAAGAGACCCAGTACTTC. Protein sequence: CASSAMTGTLQETQYF.

For the CDR3, the DNA is TGTGCCACCAGTGATCTGGCCAGGGGGCTAGGAAACACCATATATTTT. Translating it yields CATSDLARGLGNTIYF. The chain is built from TRBV24-1 and TRBJ1-3, with 8 bases lining up with TRBD1. This CDR3 spans 16 amino acids. The trim removed 3 bases at V and 4 bases at J, leaving 7 bases unmatched. Germline lookup yields CDR1 KGHDR and CDR2 SFDVKD.

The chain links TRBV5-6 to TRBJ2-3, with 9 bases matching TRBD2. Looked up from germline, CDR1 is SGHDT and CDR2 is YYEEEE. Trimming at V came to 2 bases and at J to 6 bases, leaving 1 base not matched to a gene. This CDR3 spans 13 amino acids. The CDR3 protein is CASSLGLADTQYF. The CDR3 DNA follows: TGTGCCAGCAGCTTAGGACTAGCGGATACGCAGTATTTT.

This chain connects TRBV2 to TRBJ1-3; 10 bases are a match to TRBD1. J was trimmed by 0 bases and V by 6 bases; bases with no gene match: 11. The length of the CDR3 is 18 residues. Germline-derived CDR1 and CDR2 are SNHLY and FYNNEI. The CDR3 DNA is TGTGCCAGCAGGCCTGGTGGACAGGGGGTTAGCTCTGGAAACACCATATATTTT. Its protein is CASRPGGQGVSSGNTIYF.

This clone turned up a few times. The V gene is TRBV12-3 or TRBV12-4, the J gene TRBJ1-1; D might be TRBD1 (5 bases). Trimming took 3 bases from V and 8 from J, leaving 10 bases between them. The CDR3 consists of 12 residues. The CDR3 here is CASSFSGGEAFF. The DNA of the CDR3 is TGTGCCAGCAGTTTTTCCGGGGGGGAAGCTTTCTTT.

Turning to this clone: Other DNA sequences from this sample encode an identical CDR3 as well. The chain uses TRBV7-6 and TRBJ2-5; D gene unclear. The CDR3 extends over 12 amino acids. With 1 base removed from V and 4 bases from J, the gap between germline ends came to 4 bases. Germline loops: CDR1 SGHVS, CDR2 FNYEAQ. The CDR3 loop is CASSLDRETQYF. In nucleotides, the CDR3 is TGTGCCAGCAGCTTAGATCGAGAGACCCAGTACTTC.